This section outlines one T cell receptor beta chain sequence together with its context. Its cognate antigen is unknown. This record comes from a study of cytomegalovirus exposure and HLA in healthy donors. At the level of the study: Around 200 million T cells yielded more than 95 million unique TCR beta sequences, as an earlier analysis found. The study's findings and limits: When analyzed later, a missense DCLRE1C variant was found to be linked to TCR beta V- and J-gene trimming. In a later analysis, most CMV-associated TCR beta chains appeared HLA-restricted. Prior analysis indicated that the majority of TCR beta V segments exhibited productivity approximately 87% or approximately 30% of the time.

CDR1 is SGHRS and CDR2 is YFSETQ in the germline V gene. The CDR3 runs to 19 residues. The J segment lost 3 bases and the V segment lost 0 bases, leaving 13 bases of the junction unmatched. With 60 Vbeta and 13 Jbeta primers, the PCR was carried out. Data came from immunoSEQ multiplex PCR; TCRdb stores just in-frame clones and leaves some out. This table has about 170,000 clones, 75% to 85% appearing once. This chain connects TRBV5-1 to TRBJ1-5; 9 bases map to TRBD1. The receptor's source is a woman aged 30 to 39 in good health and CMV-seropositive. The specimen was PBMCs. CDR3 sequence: CASSLGGQGPLAINQPQHF. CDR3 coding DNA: TGCGCCAGCAGCTTGGGAGGACAGGGGCCTCTAGCCATCAATCAGCCCCAGCATTTT.